The 10 T cell receptor beta chains given below trace back to one sample, sequenced in a study of CD8+CD57+ T cells in acquired aplastic anemia. Genomic DNA constituted the template upon which TCR beta VDJ and CDR3 profiling was performed. MiXCR, run by TCRdb on the reads, gives a single entry per CDR3 protein. The table records a few hundred thousand distinct CDR3 sequences, over 55% of them present only once. Sample: sorted CD4+, CD8+, or CD8+CD57+ T cells (not recorded which) from PBMCs. These receptors were obtained from a human donor in good health.

The rearrangement links TRBV20-1 to TRBJ2-1; D unresolved. Germline V gene lookup returns CDR1 DFQATT and CDR2 SNEGSKA (reference sequence). The V end was cut by 0 bases, the J end by 5 bases, with 11 bases between. The CDR3 is 14 residues long. In nucleotides, the CDR3 is TGCAGTGCTAGAGATTTTTTACAGAACAATGAGCAGTTCTTC. Its protein product is CSARDFLQNNEQFF.

This sequence joins TRBV10-2 and TRBJ2-3; 14 bases are shared with TRBD2. The J call may be in error: the DNA end matches TRBJ2-5 better. From germline, CDR1 is WSHSY and CDR2 SAAADI. This CDR3 region has 15 residues. In DNA form, the CDR3 reads TGCGCCAGCAGAGGGACTAGCGGGAGCACGGAGACCCAGTACTTC. Translated, it gives CASRGTSGSTETQYF.

The chain joins TRBV7-2 to TRBJ1-2; D is unresolved. Germline values: CDR1 SGHTA, CDR2 FQGNSA. V was cut by 6 bases and J by 8 bases, with 16 bases left in between. CDR3 length: 13 amino acids. The CDR3 nucleotides are TGTGCCAGCAGTCCCACCTCCCCATGGGGCTACACCTTC. This codes for CASSPTSPWGYTF.

The rearrangement links TRBV9 to TRBJ2-2; 9 nucleotides line up with TRBD2. V was pared by 2 bases and J by 7 bases, with 12 bases of the junction left unmatched. The CDR3 loop spans 17 amino acids. Germline assignment: CDR1 SGDLS and CDR2 YYNGEE. The CDR3 loop is CASSVLAGGKTGGELFF. The DNA for the CDR3 is TGTGCCAGCAGCGTTCTTGCGGGGGGGAAGACCGGCGGGGAGCTGTTTTTT. The full variable domain, with the rest looked up from reference TRBV9 and TRBJ2-2, is DSGVTQTPKHLITATGQRVTLRCSPRSGDLSVYWYQQSLDQGLQFLIQYYNGEERAKGNILERFSAQQFPDLHSELNLSSLELGDSALYFCASSVLAGGKTGGELFFGEGSRLTVL.

This clonotype occurred a few times. The chain couples TRBV24-1 to TRBJ1-1; D remains unclear. The germline V gene encodes CDR1 KGHDR and CDR2 SFDVKD. The V end lost 7 bases, the J end lost 11 bases, and 13 bases lay between the germline ends. This CDR3 region has 11 residues. DNA of the CDR3: TGTGCCACCAGCGAGGGTATTTTGGCTTTCTTT. Its protein product is CATSEGILAFF.

Note on this clonotype: Because the CDR3 is missing its conserved closing phenylalanine or tryptophan, this is likely a read error. The chain couples TRBV19 to TRBJ2-1; 8 nucleotides line up with TRBD2. CDR3 size: 17 residues. The germline CDR1 and CDR2 sequences are LNHDA and SQIVND (reference sequence). V dropped 6 bases and J dropped 2; count of bases not matched to a gene: 12. The CDR3 nucleotides are TGTGCCAGTAGCCGTGGTGTCGCGGGAGGTCCCTACAATGAGCAGTTCTCC. It encodes CASSRGVAGGPYNEQFS.

This clonotype was picked up many times. The chain couples TRBV29-1 to TRBJ2-7, with a tentative D call TRBD1 (6 bases). The CDR3 loop spans 13 amino acids. V lost 3 bases to trimming and J lost 0 bases, with 9 bases between them. CDR1 SQVTM and CDR2 ANQGSEA come from the germline V gene. The CDR3 reads CSVEDSNSYEQYF. The CDR3 DNA sequence: TGCAGCGTTGAGGACAGCAACTCCTACGAGCAGTACTTC.

This clonotype was counted once. This chain uses TRBV9 with TRBJ2-4; the match to TRBD1 covers 8 bases. The germline V gene has CDR1 SGDLS and CDR2 YYNGEE. CDR3 length: 20 residues. Trimming at V came to 0 bases and at J to 1 base, leaving 15 bases not matched to a gene. CDR3 nucleotide sequence: TGTGCCAGCAGCGTAGATCCCCGTGAGCAGGGGGCGATGGCCAAAAACATTCAGTACTTC. Its translation: CASSVDPREQGAMAKNIQYF.

This clonotype has a handful of counts. The rearrangement joins TRBV29-1 to TRBJ2-7, with a possible D match to TRBD2 (6 bases). This CDR3 is built from 12 residues. V dropped 8 bases and J dropped 5 bases, with 16 bases sitting between them. Germline loops: CDR1 SQVTM, CDR2 ANQGSEA. CDR3 in amino acids: CSSFGPGDEQYF. The CDR3 DNA reads TGCAGCTCATTCGGTCCGGGGGACGAGCAGTACTTC.

The chain couples TRBV29-1 to TRBJ1-1; D is unresolved. Trimming shortened V by 6 bases and J by 5 bases, and 16 bases separated the two germline ends. Looked up from germline, CDR1 is SQVTM and CDR2 is ANQGSEA. There are 13 residues in the CDR3. CDR3 sequence reads: CSVDGSGGTEAFF. The CDR3 DNA is TGCAGCGTAGACGGTTCTGGTGGGACTGAAGCTTTCTTT.